These 15 T cell receptor beta chains share one sample of origin, sequenced in a study of human T cells and chemical hapten exposure. Time point of the sample: pre-sensitization, week 0. The treatment is: therapeutic diphenylcyclopropenone sensitization with weekly scalp DPC. TCRdb passed the RACE reads through MiXCR, listing each CDR3 protein once. Seen here are roughly 100,000 distinct CDR3 sequences, about 8.9% observed once, and the top ten hold 3.6%. The sample in question was whole blood, obtained in connection with sensitization to the hapten diphenylcyclopropenone (DPC). The receptors were gathered from a middle-aged woman with alopecia areata. Some clones in this sample may be carry-over from other donors' samples.

As regards this clonotype: Germline is not matched at one junction end, which may reflect a read error. The chain is built from TRBV5-4 and TRBJ1-4, with TRBD1 matching over 8 bases. The CDR3 extends over 16 amino acids. The germline gives CDR1 SGHNT, CDR2 YYREEE (reference sequence). CDR3 nucleotide sequence: TGTGCCAGCAGCTCGTCAGGGGGCGAATTGGGTGAAAAACTGATTTTT. Its protein is CASSSSGGELGEKLIF.

This clonotype was counted at least ten times. This rearrangement joins TRBV6-2 or TRBV6-3 to TRBJ2-4; no clear D. Trimming stripped 0 bases from V and 8 bases from J, with 11 bases between. Per the germline V gene, CDR1 is MNHEY and CDR2 is SVGEGT. This CDR3 spans 14 amino acids. The CDR3, as DNA: TGTGCCAGCAGTTACTCGCTCCAGCAGGACATTCAGTACTTC. Its protein is CASSYSLQQDIQYF.

The chain joins TRBV12-3 or TRBV12-4 to TRBJ2-1; TRBD1 aligns across 8 bases. J lost 2 bases, V lost 3 bases, and 3 bases had no gene match. This CDR3 contains 15 residues. Here the CDR3 DNA reads TGTGCCAGCAGTTTTCGGACAGGGACCTACAATGAGCAGTTCTTC. It codes for CASSFRTGTYNEQFF.

This clonotype was seen ten or more times. V and J are TRBV29-1 and TRBJ2-7, with D perhaps given as TRBD1 or TRBD2 (5 bases each). CDR1 is SQVTM and CDR2 is ANQGSEA in the germline V gene. Trimming took off 5 bases at V and 5 bases at J, with 13 bases between the two ends. This CDR3 has 12 amino acids. The CDR3 region has the DNA TGCAGCGTTCCGTCCGGGGCGGACGAGCAGTACTTC. This encodes CSVPSGADEQYF.

This clonotype was recorded at least ten times. The V call is TRBV12-3 or TRBV12-4, the J call TRBJ1-1, with TRBD1 as a possible D gene (5 bases). The V and J ends lost 6 bases and 3 bases respectively, with 11 bases between them. This CDR3 has 13 residues. This CDR3 is CASRRTSHTEAFF. The CDR3, as DNA: TGTGCCAGCAGAAGGACATCGCACACTGAAGCTTTCTTT.

The sample holds many counts of this clonotype. This chain uses TRBV6-2 or TRBV6-3 with TRBJ2-2, with 12 bases fitting TRBD1. The CDR3 loop spans 15 amino acids. Germline values: CDR1 MNHEY, CDR2 SVGEGT. J gave up 6 bases and V 6 bases, and 5 bases lay outside the gene matches. The CDR3 region is CASRSGQGAAGELFF. The CDR3, as DNA: TGTGCCAGCAGGTCGGGACAGGGGGCGGCCGGGGAGCTGTTTTTT.

This chain connects TRBV7-9 to TRBJ2-7; 7 nucleotides line up with TRBD2. Germline CDR1 is SEHNR and CDR2 is FQNEAQ (reference sequence). V lost 5 bases to trimming and J lost 4 bases; unmatched junction nucleotides: 5. This CDR3 has 13 residues. The CDR3 region is CASSPTGRYEQYF. DNA for the CDR3: TGTGCCAGCAGCCCCACCGGGAGGTACGAGCAGTACTTC. The full variable domain, rest sourced from reference TRBV7-9 and TRBJ2-7, is DTGVSQNPRHKITKRGQNVTFRCDPISEHNRLYWYRQTLGQGPEFLTYFQNEAQLEKSRLLSDRFSAERPKGSFSTLEIQRTEQGDSAMYLCASSPTGRYEQYFGPGTRLTVT.

The V gene is TRBV27, the J gene TRBJ1-1, with a possible D match to TRBD1 (5 bases). This CDR3 region has 14 residues. V lost 1 base and J 4 bases, leaving 10 bases between the germline ends. Germline CDR1 reads MNHEY; CDR2 reads SMNVEV (reference sequence). CDR3 DNA: TGTGCCAGCAGTTTATACGGGGGAGGCACTGAAGCTTTCTTT. Protein sequence: CASSLYGGGTEAFF.

The chain recombines TRBV12-3 or TRBV12-4 with TRBJ1-5, with a weak D call TRBD1 (5 bases). The V end lost 0 bases, the J end lost 3 bases, and 6 bases lay between the germline ends. The CDR3 has 14 amino acids. The CDR3 spells CASSLATVNQPQHF. CDR3 nucleotides: TGTGCCAGCAGTTTAGCGACAGTCAATCAGCCCCAGCATTTT.

This clonotype came up a few times. The chain links TRBV12-3 or TRBV12-4 to TRBJ2-3; no definite D call. This CDR3 has 12 residues. V lost 7 bases and J lost 0, with 5 bases in between. The CDR3 loop is CASTWSTDTQYF. The CDR3 nucleotides are TGTGCCAGCACCTGGAGCACAGATACGCAGTATTTT.

This clonotype was observed many times. The gene calls are TRBV6-2 or TRBV6-3 and TRBJ1-5; 9 positions match TRBD1. From germline, CDR1 is MNHEY and CDR2 SVGEGT. The junction had 3 bases not matched to a gene; V was cut back by 7 bases and J by 2 bases. This CDR3 spans 14 amino acids. Here the CDR3 DNA reads TGTGCCAGCACTAGGGACAGGGGCAATCAGCCCCAGCATTTT. Translation gives CASTRDRGNQPQHF.

CDR3 residues: CASSKGSAETQYF. For the CDR3, the DNA is TGTGCCAGCAGCAAGGGTAGCGCAGAGACCCAGTACTTC. The chain joins TRBV7-9 to TRBJ2-5; D is perhaps TRBD2 (5 bases). The V end lost 5 bases, the J end lost 4 bases, and 11 bases lay between the germline ends. Germline V CDR1 and CDR2: SEHNR, FQNEAQ (reference sequence). The CDR3 length is 13 residues. The full variable domain, with the rest looked up from reference TRBV7-9 and TRBJ2-5, is DTGVSQNPRHKITKRGQNVTFRCDPISEHNRLYWYRQTLGQGPEFLTYFQNEAQLEKSRLLSDRFSAERPKGSFSTLEIQRTEQGDSAMYLCASSKGSAETQYFGPGTRLLVL.

The chain couples TRBV20-1 to TRBJ1-6, with 9 bases identical to TRBD1. The V and J ends lost 2 bases and 9 bases, in that order; junction bases with no gene match: 5. Germline V gene data show CDR1 as DFQATT and CDR2 as SNEGSKA (reference sequence). This CDR3 spans 14 amino acids. Here the CDR3 DNA reads TGCAGTGCTAGACCGGGACAGGGAGGTTCACCCCTCCACTTT. Translation: CSARPGQGGSPLHF.

The sample holds a few counts of this clonotype. This chain uses TRBV20-1 with TRBJ1-5, with D tentatively TRBD1 (5 bases). The CDR3 extends over 17 amino acids. Germline V lookup: CDR1 DFQATT, CDR2 SNEGSKA (reference sequence). Trimming left V 3 bases short and J 0 bases short, with 18 bases between. This CDR3 is CSASDPGGGYSNQPQHF. The DNA for the CDR3 is TGCAGTGCTAGCGACCCCGGCGGGGGGTATAGCAATCAGCCCCAGCATTTT.

The sample holds many counts of this clonotype. This rearrangement joins TRBV19 to TRBJ2-1; 8 nucleotides line up with TRBD1. The CDR3 is 16 residues long. Trimming at V came to 10 bases and at J to 5 bases, leaving 16 bases not matched to a gene. Germline loops: CDR1 LNHDA, CDR2 SQIVND (reference sequence). CDR3 nucleotides: TGTGCCACCTCAGGGGGCCCAATCCTTGGGAACAATGAGCAGTTCTTC. Translated, it gives CATSGGPILGNNEQFF.